Below, 23 T cell receptor beta chains from the same sample are listed, as sequenced in a study of OX40 agonist ivuxolimab in advanced cancers. Some clones are missing from TCRdb's copy, which holds only in-frame ones; the method was immunoSEQ multiplex PCR. The repertoire holds some 100,000 clones, with under 95% as singletons. The material was CD4+ or CD8+ T cells sorted from blood, obtained in a trial of the OX40 agonist ivuxolimab. These receptors came from an adult with an advanced solid tumor such as melanoma, head and neck, liver or kidney cancer.

This clone has a single count. The rearrangement joins TRBV28 to TRBJ1-1, with 8 nucleotides matching TRBD1. The germline gives CDR1 MDHEN, CDR2 SYDVKM. CDR3 size: 15 residues. With V trimmed by 5 bases and J by 3 bases, 8 bases remained unmatched. As DNA, the CDR3 is TGTGCCAGCAGTATGACCAGGGGGCATGACACTGAAGCTTTCTTT. It encodes CASSMTRGHDTEAFF.

The chain combines TRBV7-9 with TRBJ2-3; D not resolved. The CDR3 consists of 14 residues. Trimming removed 4 bases from V and 5 bases from J, with 13 bases in between. From germline, CDR1 is SEHNR and CDR2 FQNEAQ (reference sequence). CDR3 loop: CASSSSVGQDTQYF. CDR3 nucleotides: TGTGCCAGCAGCTCCTCTGTGGGCCAAGATACGCAGTATTTT.

This chain links TRBV6-5 with TRBJ1-5; tentatively, D is TRBD1 (6 bases). The CDR3 is made up of 15 amino acids. Trimming pared 2 bases from V and 5 bases from J, leaving 13 bases between. Germline V gene lookup returns CDR1 MNHEY and CDR2 SVGAGI. CDR3 DNA sequence: TGTGCCAGCAGTTACGACGGACAGAACTATCAGCCCCAGCATTTT. Translated, it gives CASSYDGQNYQPQHF.

The chain couples TRBV12-5 to TRBJ1-2; D perhaps matches TRBD1 (5 bases). Germline assignment: CDR1 LGHNT and CDR2 FRNRAP. This CDR3 region has 11 residues. V lost 2 bases and J 14 bases, leaving 12 bases between the germline ends. DNA for the CDR3: TGTGCTAGTGGTTTGACTGGGACGTCTACCTTC. This codes for CASGLTGTSTF.

This chain links TRBV6-5 with TRBJ2-1; 10 nucleotides align to TRBD1. J gave up 14 bases and V 6 bases, and 7 bases lay outside the gene matches. Germline CDR1 and CDR2: MNHEY and SVGAGI. This CDR3 has 12 amino acids. The CDR3 region has the DNA TGTGCCAGCAGCCGCCTAGGGACAGGGGAGTTCTTC. Amino acids: CASSRLGTGEFF.

This rearrangement joins TRBV7-2 to TRBJ2-7; 9 bases match TRBD1. Germline V gene sequence: CDR1 SGHTA, CDR2 FQGNSA. Trimming at V came to 7 bases and at J to 7 bases, leaving 11 bases not matched to a gene. CDR3 length: 14 amino acids. CDR3 DNA: TGTGCCAGCAAAACAGGGGGCGCCCCGGAGGAGCAGTACTTC. This encodes CASKTGGAPEEQYF. Together with reference TRBV7-2 and TRBJ2-7, the CDR3 gives the full variable domain: GAGVSQSPSNKVTEKGKDVELRCDPISGHTALYWYRQSLGQGLEFLIYFQGNSAPDKSGLPSDRFSAERTGGSVSTLTIQRTQQEDSAVYLCASKTGGAPEEQYFGPGTRLTVT.

The chain employs TRBV5-1 and TRBJ2-3; D is tentatively TRBD1 or TRBD2 (5 bases each). CDR1 SGHRS and CDR2 YFSETQ come from the germline V gene. V lost 0 bases and J lost 0, with 11 bases in between. The CDR3 extends over 16 amino acids. CDR3 bases: TGCGCCAGCAGCTTGGTGGGAGACAGCAGCACAGATACGCAGTATTTT. This encodes CASSLVGDSSTDTQYF.

The chain links TRBV18 to TRBJ1-2, with TRBD1 identical over 8 bases. V lost 3 bases, J lost 2 bases, and 5 bases stayed unmatched. The CDR3 covers 15 residues. The germline V gene encodes CDR1 KGHSH and CDR2 LQKENI. CDR3 sequence reads: CASSPLRTGNYGYTF. CDR3 nucleotide sequence: TGTGCCAGCTCACCCCTGAGGACAGGGAACTATGGCTACACCTTC.

V and J are TRBV28 and TRBJ1-4; D is perhaps TRBD1 (6 bases). The CDR3 spans 12 residues. V was clipped by 6 bases and J by 7 bases, with 9 bases between them. Germline-derived CDR1 and CDR2 are MDHEN and SYDVKM. CDR3 nucleotide sequence: TGTGCCAGCAGGACGACAGGTGAAAAACTGTTTTTT. It codes for CASRTTGEKLFF.

This chain links TRBV4-1 with TRBJ2-5, with 9 bases identical to TRBD1. The CDR3 runs 13 residues. Germline V gives CDR1 MGHRA, CDR2 YSYEKL. V lost 3 bases, J lost 6 bases, and 2 bases stayed unmatched. The CDR3 DNA reads TGCGCCAGCAGCCACGGACAGGGGAAGACCCAGTACTTC. It codes for CASSHGQGKTQYF.

The chain joins TRBV7-2 to TRBJ1-1; no reliable D call. V shed 5 bases and J shed 12 bases, with 19 bases lying between them. The V gene's germline CDR1 is SGHTA and CDR2 FQGNSA. This CDR3 region has 13 residues. CDR3: CASSRGQPEGSFF. CDR3 in DNA: TGTGCCAGCAGCCGAGGGCAGCCAGAAGGGTCTTTCTTT.

The rearrangement links TRBV7-2 to TRBJ2-5, with D uncertain. Germline-derived CDR1 and CDR2 are SGHTA and FQGNSA. The V and J ends lost 3 bases and 4 bases respectively, with 12 bases between them. The CDR3 totals 14 residues. In DNA form, the CDR3 reads TGTGCCAGCAGCTTCGGACCCACCCCAGAGACCCAGTACTTC. It encodes CASSFGPTPETQYF.

J is TRBJ2-1 and V is TRBV4-2, with 9 positions matching TRBD2. The CDR3 is 17 residues long. V was pared by 1 base and J by 5 bases, with 9 bases of the junction left unmatched. Germline assignment: CDR1 LGHNA and CDR2 YNFKEQ. CDR3 DNA sequence: TGTGCCAGCAGCCAAGGGATCGGCGGGAGGGGGGACAATGAGCAGTTCTTC. Protein: CASSQGIGGRGDNEQFF.

This sequence joins TRBV5-1 and TRBJ1-3, with 9 bases matching TRBD1. Germline V gene lookup returns CDR1 SGHRS and CDR2 YFSETQ. The ends lost 2 bases at V and 1 base at J; junction bases unmatched: 4. There are 16 residues in the CDR3. The CDR3 bases are TGCGCCAGCAGCTTTAGGGACAGGGCGTCTGGAAACACCATATATTTT. Protein sequence: CASSFRDRASGNTIYF.

The J gene is TRBJ2-1, the V gene TRBV18, with TRBD2 identical over 8 bases. The trim removed 3 bases at V and 6 bases at J, leaving 10 bases unmatched. The CDR3 covers 16 residues. Looked up from germline, CDR1 is KGHSH and CDR2 is LQKENI. The CDR3 here is CASSPGLLGGGNEQFF. The CDR3, as DNA: TGTGCCAGCTCACCGGGACTCCTCGGGGGGGGCAATGAGCAGTTCTTC.

This clone has just one count. The chain joins TRBV30 to TRBJ1-5; D is uncertain. Trimming took off 0 bases at V and 5 bases at J, with 11 bases between the two ends. The length of the CDR3 is 14 residues. Germline V gene lookup returns CDR1 GTSNPN and CDR2 SVGIG (reference sequence). CDR3 protein: CAWSVGQSYQPQHF. The CDR3 DNA reads TGTGCCTGGAGTGTAGGTCAGTCTTATCAGCCCCAGCATTTT.

The chain employs TRBV5-1 and TRBJ2-3, with TRBD2 identical over 15 bases. In germline, CDR1 is SGHRS, CDR2 YFSETQ. The CDR3 extends over 16 amino acids. The V segment lost 0 bases and the J segment 10 bases; nucleotides outside the gene matches: 6. CDR3 residues: CASSLAPGLAGGAQYF. DNA of the CDR3: TGCGCCAGCAGCTTGGCACCGGGACTAGCGGGAGGCGCGCAGTATTTT.

This chain links TRBV12-5 with TRBJ1-1, with 8 bases that match TRBD1. After removal of 7 bases from V and 4 bases from J, the junction contained 5 bases not matched to a gene. This CDR3 is 13 amino acids long. Germline CDR1 and CDR2: LGHNT and FRNRAP. The chain's CDR3 is CASAPGQGTEAFF. CDR3 coding DNA: TGTGCTAGTGCCCCTGGACAGGGCACTGAAGCTTTCTTT.

J is TRBJ2-1 and V is TRBV2; D is unresolved. This CDR3 contains 13 residues. V was cut by 3 bases and J by 3 bases, with 6 bases left in between. Per the germline V gene, CDR1 is SNHLY and CDR2 is FYNNEI. Here the CDR3 reads CASSDYIYNEQFF. The CDR3 nucleotides read TGTGCCAGCAGTGACTACATCTACAATGAGCAGTTCTTC.

The genes are TRBV30 and TRBJ2-2, with D possibly being TRBD1 (5 bases). The CDR3 covers 13 residues. V lost 4 bases and J 1 base, leaving 7 bases between the germline ends. Germline V gene data show CDR1 as GTSNPN and CDR2 as SVGIG (reference sequence). The CDR3 loop is CAWTTGNTGELFF. The DNA for the CDR3 is TGTGCCTGGACCACAGGGAACACCGGGGAGCTGTTTTTT.

A few counts support this clone. The rearrangement joins TRBV18 to TRBJ2-1, with D possibly TRBD2 on 5 matching bases. V was cut by 0 bases and J by 6 bases, with 15 bases left in between. The CDR3 extends over 16 amino acids. Germline CDR1 and CDR2: KGHSH and LQKENI. In nucleotides, the CDR3 is TGTGCCAGCTCACCACCCGTGGGAGCGCCGATCAATGAGCAGTTCTTC. This translates into CASSPPVGAPINEQFF.

The chain carries TRBV7-2 and TRBJ2-1; D call uncertain. The CDR3 covers 15 residues. Germline V gene lookup returns CDR1 SGHTA and CDR2 FQGNSA. Trimming took off 4 bases at V and 0 bases at J, with 10 bases between the two ends. CDR3 sequence: CASSSVQFSYNEQFF. The CDR3 DNA reads as TGTGCCAGCAGCTCTGTTCAGTTCTCCTACAATGAGCAGTTCTTC.

This rearrangement joins TRBV28 to TRBJ1-1, with 7 bases identical to TRBD1. The germline CDR1 and CDR2 sequences are MDHEN and SYDVKM. With V trimmed by 2 bases and J by 5 bases, 8 bases remained unmatched. This CDR3 contains 15 residues. The CDR3 is CASSLPTTGLTEAFF. The CDR3 DNA follows: TGTGCCAGCAGTTTACCTACGACAGGGTTAACTGAAGCTTTCTTT.